What follows describes a single T cell receptor beta chain. The record originates from a study of blood T cell repertoires in COVID-19. With 5 bases clipped from V and 5 bases from J, the junction kept 6 bases outside the gene matches. This CDR3 spans 14 amino acids. Looked up from germline, CDR1 is MNHEY and CDR2 is SVGEGT. Assignment of participants to cohorts was predicated upon participant-reported clinical history. Per the original methods: Amplification from reference gene primers served as the basis for estimated nucleated cell counts. The table came from immunoSEQ multiplex PCR; TCRdb's copy has only in-frame clones and leaves some out. V, J and clone size were drawn from that table, and D and trimming were deduced from the DNA. Here the sample spans 270,000 or so clones, approximately 90% being singletons.

The clonotype originates from a middle-aged man who had been exposed to COVID-19. The chain carries TRBV6-2 or TRBV6-3 and TRBJ2-3, with 8 bases fitting TRBD2. The material sequenced was PBMCs or T cells enriched from blood (not recorded which). The CDR3 bases are TGTGCCAGCAGTATCTCAGCGGGAGTAGATACGCAGTATTTT. It specifies CASSISAGVDTQYF.